This TCR beta chain was sequenced for a study of blood T cell repertoires in COVID-19. In the study overall: Donors in the United States, Italy and Spain gave samples during acute or convalescent COVID-19. Sample material is recorded as cDNA or gDNA derived from T cells, B-cell-depleted T cells, or PBMCs.

This CDR3 is 15 amino acids long. Trimming removed 6 bases from V and 1 base from J; junction bases left unmatched: 4. CDR1 and CDR2 from the germline V gene are MDHEN and SYDVKM. Original methodology: Estimated nucleated cell counts came from reference gene primer amplification. Some clones are missing from TCRdb's copy, which holds only in-frame ones; the method was immunoSEQ multiplex PCR. The DNA was the basis for D and trimming; V, J and clone size are from that table. The data hold about 210,000 clones, with 92% observed a single time. The sample was peripheral blood. The rearrangement uses TRBV28 and TRBJ1-4; TRBD1 agrees at 8 bases. The receptor was isolated from a man aged 25 to 45 with acute or convalescent COVID-19. The CDR3 is CASRQGVVTNEKLFF. As DNA, the CDR3 is TGTGCCAGCAGACAGGGGGTAGTAACTAATGAAAAACTGTTTTTT.